This TCR beta chain was captured in a study of blood T cell repertoires in COVID-19. Authors' processing steps: For nucleated cells, counts were estimated from reference gene primer amplification. Some clones are missing from TCRdb's copy, which holds only in-frame ones; the method was immunoSEQ multiplex PCR. V, J and clone size are taken as reported in that table, and D and trimming were inferred from the DNA itself. Of 150,000 to 200,000 clones in the sample, around 86% are singletons; the top ten hold about 0.98%. What was sequenced was peripheral blood. This TCR was sampled from a man aged 18 to 29 with acute or convalescent COVID-19.

The CDR3 spells CASSLVVRSNTEAFF. CDR3 nucleotides: TGTGCCAGCAGCTTAGTCGTCCGTAGCAACACTGAAGCTTTCTTT. The chain uses TRBV7-8 and TRBJ1-1; D gene ambiguous. The V and J ends lost 1 base and 2 bases respectively, with 11 bases between them. This CDR3 has 15 residues. Germline V gives CDR1 SGHVS, CDR2 FQNEAQ.